This TCR beta chain was documented in a study of T-cell reconstitution after alpha-beta-depleted transplantation in children. The TCRbeta library was prepared with unique molecular identifiers. TCRdb passed the PCR reads through MiXCR, listing each CDR3 protein once. The table lists more than 300,000 distinct CDR3 sequences, around 15% of them singletons. Per germline, CDR1 MDHEN and CDR2 SYDVKM. CDR3 length equals 17 residues. The J segment lost 1 base and the V segment lost 6 bases, leaving 8 bases of the junction unmatched. Sequences were derived from PBMCs, mostly from graft donor cells, sampled 360 days after TCRalphabeta/CD19-depleted stem cell transplant. This chain uses TRBV28 with TRBJ1-6, with 8 bases aligning to TRBD1. The source of this sequence is a male patient aged 2-15 years who had a stem cell transplant for acute lymphoblastic leukemia, so the T cells may come from the graft donor. The CDR3 nucleotides are TGTGCCAGCAGACCCGACAGGGGTGGATCCTATAATTCACCCCTCCACTTT. Translation: CASRPDRGGSYNSPLHF.